The 30 T cell receptor beta chains listed next were all sequenced from one sample in a study of human thymus T cells. Clones were sequenced by immunoSEQ multiplex PCR, and TCRdb holds only the in-frame ones, with some missing. The sample holds tens of thousands of clones, about 93% seen once. The sequenced sample consisted of blood. The receptor set was obtained from a boy in the first two years of life with a congenital heart defect but otherwise immunologically healthy.

This chain connects TRBV15 to TRBJ2-1; D call uncertain. The V end lost 0 bases, the J end lost 0 bases, and 9 bases lay between the germline ends. The CDR3 totals 16 residues. Germline-derived CDR1 and CDR2 are LNHNV and YYDKDF (reference sequence). CDR3 in DNA: TGTGCCACCAGCAGAGAGGGCGGAAGCTCCTACAATGAGCAGTTCTTC. Translated: CATSREGGSSYNEQFF.

This chain links TRBV6-5 with TRBJ1-2; D gene uncertain. Trimming cost V 6 bases and J 11 bases, with 16 bases left between them. CDR1 is MNHEY and CDR2 is SVGAGI in the germline V gene. The CDR3 covers 12 residues. CDR3 in DNA: TGTGCCAGCAGCCGAGACCGTATGTGGTACACCTTC. It codes for CASSRDRMWYTF.

The rearrangement links TRBV18 to TRBJ2-1; the match to TRBD2 covers 11 bases. The CDR3 loop spans 16 amino acids. J lost 5 bases, V lost 3 bases, and 6 bases had no gene match. CDR1 and CDR2 (germline): KGHSH, LQKENI. The CDR3 region has the DNA TGTGCCAGCTCACCCATAGCGGGAGGGAGTAACAATGAGCAGTTCTTC. Protein: CASSPIAGGSNNEQFF. The full variable domain, completed using reference TRBV18 and TRBJ2-1, is NAGVMQNPRHLVRRRGQEARLRCSPMKGHSHVYWYRQLPEEGLKFMVYLQKENIIDESGMPKERFSAEFPKEGPSILRIQQVVRGDSAAYFCASSPIAGGSNNEQFFGPGTRLTVL.

This chain connects TRBV4-3 to TRBJ2-7; possibly TRBD1 for D (6 bases). V was shortened by 0 bases and J by 0 bases, with 12 bases between the two germline ends. The CDR3 is made up of 16 amino acids. Germline lookup yields CDR1 LGHNA and CDR2 YSLEER. The CDR3 DNA is TGCGCCAGCAGCCAAGAGGGCCGGGACAACTCCTACGAGCAGTACTTC. It codes for CASSQEGRDNSYEQYF.

The genes are TRBV13 and TRBJ2-7; TRBD2 aligns across 8 bases. The CDR3 contains 17 residues. Trimming removed 2 bases from V and 5 bases from J; junction bases left unmatched: 14. Germline V gives CDR1 PRHDT, CDR2 FYEKMQ (reference sequence). CDR3 loop: CASSLNSSGSILHEQYF. CDR3 in DNA: TGTGCCAGCAGCTTAAATTCGAGCGGGAGTATCCTCCACGAGCAGTACTTC.

The chain carries TRBV10-3 and TRBJ2-3; no definite D call. The CDR3 consists of 11 residues. The germline V and J ends were trimmed by 6 bases and 5 bases, with 6 bases remaining between them. CDR1 ENHRY and CDR2 SYGVKD come from the germline V gene. The CDR3, as DNA: TGTGCCATCAGCGGGCGAGATACGCAGTATTTT. Protein: CAISGRDTQYF.

V and J are TRBV5-6 and TRBJ1-1; D remains ambiguous. CDR3 length: 15 amino acids. Germline CDR1 reads SGHDT; CDR2 reads YYEEEE. Trimming shortened V by 0 bases and J by 3 bases, and 12 bases separated the two germline ends. Here the CDR3 reads CASSLARVRDTEAFF. In nucleotides, the CDR3 is TGTGCCAGCAGCTTGGCACGGGTACGAGACACTGAAGCTTTCTTT.

Remarks on this clone: At the DNA level, this CDR3 is encoded by other sequences in the same sample as well. The CDR3 sequence is CASSLAGNQPQHF. The CDR3 nucleotides read TGCGCCAGCAGCTTGGCGGGCAATCAGCCCCAGCATTTT. The V call is TRBV5-1, the J call TRBJ1-5; D unclear. The V gene's germline CDR1 is SGHRS and CDR2 YFSETQ. The CDR3 length is 13 residues. V was pared by 0 bases and J by 2 bases, with 3 bases between.

The chain couples TRBV29-1 to TRBJ2-1; 12 bases align to TRBD2. The CDR3 has 16 residues. J gave up 9 bases and V 2 bases, and 11 bases lay outside the gene matches. Germline V gene sequence: CDR1 SQVTM, CDR2 ANQGSEA. CDR3 amino acids: CSVESALAGGHSEQFF. Written as DNA, the CDR3 is TGCAGCGTTGAATCGGCGCTAGCGGGGGGGCATAGTGAGCAGTTCTTC.

The chain joins TRBV9 to TRBJ1-2; 10 bases map to TRBD1. There are 16 residues in the CDR3. The germline gives CDR1 SGDLS, CDR2 YYNGEE. V was pared by 0 bases and J by 2 bases, with 4 bases of the junction left unmatched. CDR3 in DNA: TGTGCCAGCAGCGTAGGGGGGACAGGGGTGAACTATGGCTACACCTTC. Translated: CASSVGGTGVNYGYTF.

With respect to this clone: Germline and junction disagree at one end, which may indicate a read error. This chain uses TRBV29-1 with TRBJ1-2; tentative D call: TRBD1 (6 bases). CDR3 size: 8 residues. CDR1 is SQVTM, CDR2 ANQGSEA, per germline. The DNA of the CDR3 is TGCAGCGTTGAGGGAGGGGGCTTC. Translated: CSVEGGGF.

V usage is TRBV25-1 and J usage is TRBJ2-7; 9 nucleotides match TRBD1. The CDR3 consists of 16 residues. V trimming: 0 bases; J trimming: 7 bases; junction bases outside the gene matches: 10. CDR1 and CDR2 (germline): MGHDK, SYGVNS. The CDR3 sequence is CASSEYGGTGREEQYF. DNA for the CDR3: TGTGCCAGCAGTGAATATGGGGGGACAGGGAGGGAAGAGCAGTACTTC.

This chain uses TRBV23-1 with TRBJ1-6; 9 bases agree with TRBD1. TRBV23-1 is marked as an open reading frame, function uncertain. The CDR3 consists of 16 residues. With 0 bases clipped from V and 6 bases from J, the junction kept 3 bases outside the gene matches. This CDR3 is CASSQSDRGANSPLHF. The CDR3 DNA reads as TGCGCCAGCAGTCAATCTGACAGGGGGGCTAATTCACCCCTCCACTTT.

CDR3 nucleotide sequence: TGTGCCAGCACAAGGGTCCCGAACACCGGGGAGCTGTTTTTT. It translates to CASTRVPNTGELFF. The V and J genes are TRBV6-5 and TRBJ2-2; D call uncertain. The CDR3 is 14 amino acids. V dropped 7 bases and J dropped 0 bases, with 9 bases sitting between them. Germline values: CDR1 MNHEY, CDR2 SVGAGI.

The chain joins TRBV10-3 to TRBJ2-5, with unresolved D. Deletions cut 7 bases from V and 5 bases from J, with 14 bases between. Germline V gene sequence: CDR1 ENHRY, CDR2 SYGVKD. This CDR3 region has 13 residues. This chain's CDR3 is CAITNGPGETQYF. For the CDR3, the DNA is TGTGCCATCACTAATGGACCTGGGGAGACCCAGTACTTC.

V and J are TRBV27 and TRBJ2-3; no firm D call. Deletions cut 2 bases from V and 0 bases from J, with 6 bases between. Germline V gene lookup returns CDR1 MNHEY and CDR2 SMNVEV (reference sequence). The CDR3 loop spans 14 amino acids. The CDR3 DNA reads TGTGCCAGCAGTTTAGCGTCTAGCACAGATACGCAGTATTTT. Encoded protein: CASSLASSTDTQYF.

V usage is TRBV27 and J usage is TRBJ2-1; the match to TRBD2 covers 15 bases. This CDR3 contains 18 residues. Germline CDR1 is MNHEY and CDR2 is SMNVEV (reference sequence). V was clipped by 5 bases and J by 7 bases; unmatched bases: 12. The CDR3 DNA follows: TGTGCCAGCAGTCACCCACCTCGGACTAGCGGGAGGGTGAATGAGCAGTTCTTC. This sequence encodes CASSHPPRTSGRVNEQFF.

Remarks on this clone: A junction boundary mismatches the germline segment, possibly from a read error. The J gene is TRBJ2-3, the V gene TRBV7-7, with D perhaps assigned TRBD1 or TRBD2 (5 bases each). Germline loops: CDR1 SSHAT, CDR2 FNYEAQ (reference sequence). The CDR3 loop spans 14 amino acids. CDR3 residues: CASSSGTPPDTQYF. CDR3 nucleotide sequence: TGTGCTAGCAGCTCCGGGACGCCCCCAGATACGCAGTATTTT.

This clone has just one count. The chain links TRBV5-3 to TRBJ2-3; 7 nucleotides line up with TRBD1. TRBV5-3 belongs to the ORF category, with a function that is uncertain. Trimming removed 1 base from V and 2 bases from J; junction bases left unmatched: 16. The CDR3 runs to 19 residues. The CDR3 is CARSLLDRGADRDTDTQYF. In nucleotides, the CDR3 is TGTGCCAGAAGCTTGCTGGATAGAGGGGCAGACAGGGACACAGATACGCAGTATTTT.

The V and J genes are TRBV11-1 and TRBJ2-7; 9 positions match TRBD1. Germline V gives CDR1 SGHAT, CDR2 FQDESV (reference sequence). The trim removed 4 bases at V and 3 bases at J, leaving 7 bases unmatched. CDR3 length: 15 amino acids. This CDR3 reads CASSSPPGQGYEQYF. Written as DNA, the CDR3 is TGTGCCAGCAGCTCGCCTCCGGGACAGGGCTACGAGCAGTACTTC. Filled out from reference TRBV11-1 and TRBJ2-7, the complete variable domain reads EAEVAQSPRYKITEKSQAVAFWCDPISGHATLYWYRQILGQGPELLVQFQDESVVDDSQLPKDRFSAERLKGVDSTLKIQPAELGDSAMYLCASSSPPGQGYEQYFGPGTRLTVT.

The gene calls are TRBV11-1 and TRBJ1-1; D might be TRBD1 (5 bases). Deletions cut 2 bases from V and 4 bases from J, with 5 bases between. This CDR3 spans 12 amino acids. The germline CDR1 and CDR2 sequences are SGHAT and FQDESV (reference sequence). Written as DNA, the CDR3 is TGTGCCAGCAGCTTACAGGGCACTGAAGCTTTCTTT. It encodes CASSLQGTEAFF.

The gene calls are TRBV28 and TRBJ2-1; maybe TRBD2 (6 bases). Per the germline V gene, CDR1 is MDHEN and CDR2 is SYDVKM. V was cut by 1 base and J by 0 bases, with 7 bases left in between. CDR3 length equals 15 residues. The DNA of the CDR3 is TGTGCCAGCAGTTTATACGGGAGCTCCTACAATGAGCAGTTCTTC. This translates into CASSLYGSSYNEQFF.

The V gene is TRBV6-5, the J gene TRBJ2-7; TRBD2 aligns across 10 bases. Germline CDR1 is MNHEY and CDR2 is SVGAGI. V lost 6 bases, J lost 4 bases, and 9 bases stayed unmatched. The length of the CDR3 is 15 residues. The chain's CDR3 is CASSLSGRAWYEQYF. CDR3 nucleotide sequence: TGTGCCAGCAGCCTAAGCGGGAGGGCCTGGTACGAGCAGTACTTC.

V gene TRBV11-2 combines with J gene TRBJ2-5; the D gene is possibly TRBD1 (6 bases). Per the germline V gene, CDR1 is SGHAT and CDR2 is FQNNGV. The CDR3 is 14 residues long. Trimming removed 2 bases at V and 4 bases at J, with 11 bases between. The CDR3 nucleotides read TGTGCCAGCAGCTTATACAGGGCCCCAGAGACCCAGTACTTC. Encoded protein: CASSLYRAPETQYF.

This clone was recorded once. This rearrangement joins TRBV18 to TRBJ1-2, with D perhaps matching TRBD1 (6 bases). Germline V gene sequence: CDR1 KGHSH, CDR2 LQKENI. The CDR3 is made up of 14 amino acids. V lost 6 bases and J 3 bases, leaving 14 bases between the germline ends. Here the CDR3 reads CASSLQGFDYGYTF. CDR3 DNA: TGTGCCAGCTCCCTTCAGGGGTTTGACTATGGCTACACCTTC. Full variable domain (rest looked up from reference TRBV18 and TRBJ1-2): NAGVMQNPRHLVRRRGQEARLRCSPMKGHSHVYWYRQLPEEGLKFMVYLQKENIIDESGMPKERFSAEFPKEGPSILRIQQVVRGDSAAYFCASSLQGFDYGYTFGSGTRLTVV.

The chain carries TRBV5-1 and TRBJ2-7; D remains ambiguous. The CDR3 spans 12 residues. The ends were cut back, 5 bases at V and 3 bases at J, with 9 bases in the middle. In germline, CDR1 is SGHRS, CDR2 YFSETQ. This CDR3 reads CASSPDGYEQYF. The CDR3 DNA sequence: TGCGCCAGCAGTCCTGACGGCTACGAGCAGTACTTC.

The chain employs TRBV10-2 and TRBJ2-3, with 13 bases lining up with TRBD2. V lost 7 bases and J lost 3; bases outside the gene matches: 10. This CDR3 is 17 amino acids long. From germline, CDR1 is WSHSY and CDR2 SAAADI. The CDR3 sequence: CASNPFRTSGGTDTQYF. In DNA form, the CDR3 reads TGCGCCAGCAATCCTTTCAGGACTAGCGGGGGTACAGATACGCAGTATTTT.

This rearrangement joins TRBV7-2 to TRBJ2-5, with 11 bases matching TRBD2. J gave up 5 bases and V 5 bases, and 7 bases lay outside the gene matches. Germline CDR1 reads SGHTA; CDR2 reads FQGNSA. The CDR3 sequence is 15 residues long. The CDR3 nucleotides are TGTGCCAGCAGCCCTAGCGGGGGGCGGGCTGAGACCCAGTACTTC. Its translation: CASSPSGGRAETQYF. The variable domain in full, with the rest retrieved from reference TRBV7-2 and TRBJ2-5, is GAGVSQSPSNKVTEKGKDVELRCDPISGHTALYWYRQSLGQGLEFLIYFQGNSAPDKSGLPSDRFSAERTGGSVSTLTIQRTQQEDSAVYLCASSPSGGRAETQYFGPGTRLLVL.

CDR3 loop: CASSPLAKNTGELFF. The DNA of the CDR3 is TGTGCCAGCAGCCCTCTAGCGAAGAACACCGGGGAGCTGTTTTTT. The chain links TRBV6-5 to TRBJ2-2; the D gene is possibly TRBD2 (6 bases). Germline lookup yields CDR1 MNHEY and CDR2 SVGAGI. The CDR3 is 15 residues long. Trimming pared 6 bases from V and 1 base from J, leaving 12 bases between.

The chain joins TRBV5-4 to TRBJ2-7; 12 nucleotides line up with TRBD2. CDR1 and CDR2 from the germline V gene are SGHNT and YYREEE (reference sequence). The CDR3 is 17 amino acids. V dropped 0 bases and J dropped 7; count of bases not matched to a gene: 11. The CDR3 loop reads CASSLAASGRVKQEQYF. The DNA of the CDR3 is TGTGCCAGCAGCTTGGCGGCTAGCGGGAGGGTAAAGCAGGAGCAGTACTTC. Looking up the rest from reference TRBV5-4 and TRBJ2-7 gives the full variable domain: ETGVTQSPTHLIKTRGQQVTLRCSSQSGHNTVSWYQQALGQGPQFIFQYYREEENGRGNFPPRFSGLQFPNYSSELNVNALELDDSALYLCASSLAASGRVKQEQYFGPGTRLTVT.